A selection of T cell receptor beta chains follows, all from one sample in a study of T cell responses to AZD1222 COVID-19 vaccine. The assay was immunoSEQ multiplex PCR, and TCRdb's table has in-frame clones only and misses some. The sample lists about 25,000 clones, 87% seen once, with 30% to 40% in the top ten. Sequenced material: peripheral blood, taken 28 days after the second AZD1222 dose. Source of these receptors: an adult who received the AZD1222 COVID-19 vaccine. Each CDR3 is given with its conserved first and last residue. A D gene is named only where the DNA matches it firmly. Size tells how often a clone was seen (once, few, many) or the class of an expanded clone, and some rows leave it out.

>TRBV11-2|.|TRBJ1-4|.
CASSSSSAASNEKLFF
TGTGCCAGCAGCTCTTCTAGTGCTGCATCTAATGAAAAACTGTTTTTT
>TRBV29-1|.|TRBJ1-5|.
CSVRRQPNQPQHF
TGCAGCGTACGACGACAGCCTAATCAGCCCCAGCATTTT
>TRBV9|.|TRBJ1-6|TRBD1
CASSLTPGQGNSPLHF
TGTGCCAGCAGCTTAACCCCGGGACAGGGGAATTCACCCCTCCACTTT
>TRBV30|.|TRBJ2-4|TRBD2
CAWSVGTSGTKNIQYF
TGTGCCTGGAGTGTAGGGACTAGCGGGACCAAAAACATTCAGTACTTC
>TRBV7-2|.|TRBJ1-3|TRBD1
CASSPDRTTSGNTIYF
TGTGCCAGCAGCCCGGACAGGACAACCTCTGGAAACACCATATATTTT
>TRBV29-1|.|TRBJ2-7|.
CSAPARANEQYF
TGCAGCGCTCCCGCCCGGGCCAACGAGCAGTACTTC
>TRBV9|.|TRBJ2-2|.
CASSVLNHPGELFF
TGTGCCAGCAGCGTACTCAACCACCCCGGGGAGCTGTTTTTT
>TRBV5-5|few|TRBJ2-6|.
CASSSTLGLEGANVLTF
TGTGCCAGCAGCTCGACCCTAGGGCTAGAGGGGGCCAACGTCCTGACTTTC
>TRBV19|.|TRBJ2-1|.
CASTTPGRTSYNEQFF
TGTGCCAGTACCACACCGGGTCGTACTTCCTACAATGAGCAGTTCTTC
>TRBV11-1|.|TRBJ1-1|TRBD1
CASSFDRGTEAFF
TGTGCCAGCAGCTTTGACAGGGGTACTGAAGCTTTCTTT
>TRBV4-1|.|TRBJ1-6|TRBD1
CASSPYRGQNSPLHF
TGCGCCAGCAGCCCTTACAGGGGGCAGAATTCACCCCTCCACTTT
>TRBV18|.|TRBJ2-7|.
CASSADGAYEQYF
TGTGCCAGCTCAGCGGACGGAGCCTACGAGCAGTACTTC
>TRBV7-2|.|TRBJ2-1|TRBD2
CASLADSYNEQFF
TGTGCCAGCCTAGCGGACTCCTACAATGAGCAGTTCTTC
>TRBV14|.|TRBJ2-1|TRBD2
CASRPGLAGVGEQFF
TGTGCCAGCAGACCGGGACTAGCGGGAGTGGGTGAGCAGTTCTTC
>TRBV5-4|.|TRBJ1-4|.
CASSLQGRSEKLFF
TGTGCCAGCAGCTTACAGGGCCGTAGTGAAAAACTGTTTTTT
>TRBV3-1/TRBV3-2|.|TRBJ2-2|TRBD2
CASTRTSGIVNTGELFF
TGTGCCAGCACCCGGACTAGCGGGATAGTGAACACCGGGGAGCTGTTTTTT
>TRBV5-8|.|TRBJ1-1|.
CASSLVSRARRNTEAFF
TGTGCCAGCAGCTTGGTTTCAAGGGCAAGACGGAACACTGAAGCTTTCTTT
>TRBV11-2|once|TRBJ2-2|.
CASSTRDGSGELFF
TGTGCCAGCAGCACAAGGGACGGTTCCGGGGAGCTGTTTTTT
>TRBV6-1|.|TRBJ1-5|TRBD1
CASSSGTGTNQPQHF
TGTGCCAGCAGCTCCGGGACAGGGACTAATCAGCCCCAGCATTTT
>TRBV6-1|once|TRBJ1-3|TRBD1
CASSEFTGGIAIYF
TGTGCCAGCAGTGAATTTACAGGGGGCATAGCCATATATTTT
>TRBV29-1|.|TRBJ2-3|TRBD2
CSVEQGGGTDTQYF
TGCAGCGTTGAGCAGGGAGGGGGCACAGATACGCAGTATTTT
>TRBV5-1|.|TRBJ1-2|.
CASSLDGSNYGYTF
TGCGCCAGCAGCTTGGACGGCTCTAACTATGGCTACACCTTC
>TRBV19|.|TRBJ2-3|.
CASSIVGFRTDTQYF
TGTGCCAGTAGTATAGTCGGATTTCGAACAGATACGCAGTATTTT
>TRBV7-2|.|TRBJ1-4|.
CASSLGGTGLGEKLFF
TGTGCCAGCAGCTTAGGGGGGACTGGCCTGGGTGAAAAACTGTTTTTT
>TRBV18|.|TRBJ2-7|.
CASSPNGGGYEQYF
TGTGCCAGCTCACCAAATGGAGGGGGCTACGAGCAGTACTTC
>TRBV7-7|.|TRBJ2-1|.
CASSLGWSSFNEQFF
TGTGCTAGCAGCTTAGGTTGGTCTAGTTTCAATGAGCAGTTCTTC
>TRBV2|.|TRBJ2-2|TRBD1
CASSEATGGNGELFF
TGTGCCAGCAGTGAGGCGACAGGGGGAAACGGGGAGCTGTTTTTT
>TRBV6-5|.|TRBJ2-1|TRBD2
CASDRLAGNNEQFF
TGTGCCAGCGATCGGCTAGCGGGGAACAATGAGCAGTTCTTC
>TRBV11-2|.|TRBJ2-1|.
CASSFLRAGEQFF
TGTGCCAGCAGCTTTCTAAGGGCTGGCGAGCAGTTCTTC
>TRBV7-6|medium-sized|TRBJ1-1|.
CASSPPGHSNTEAFF
TGTGCCAGCAGTCCACCGGGACACTCGAACACTGAAGCTTTCTTT
>TRBV27|few|TRBJ2-7|.
CASSLAAGIDEQYF
TGTGCCAGCAGTTTAGCCGCGGGGATTGACGAGCAGTACTTC
>TRBV7-7|.|TRBJ2-1|.
CASSLDRLSYNEQFF
TGTGCTAGCAGCTTAGATAGGTTAAGTTACAATGAGCAGTTCTTC
>TRBV9|.|TRBJ2-3|TRBD1
CASSVGTADTQYF
TGTGCCAGCAGCGTTGGGACAGCAGATACGCAGTATTTT
>TRBV15|.|TRBJ2-3|.
CATSRGGAGKTDTQYF
TGTGCCACCAGCAGAGGGGGGGCAGGGAAGACAGATACGCAGTATTTT
>TRBV6-1|.|TRBJ1-6|.
CASSEVGREGSPLHF
TGTGCCAGCAGTGAAGTCGGTAGGGAGGGTTCACCCCTCCACTTT
>TRBV28|.|TRBJ2-7|TRBD1
CASSSPGQGDYEQYF
TGTGCCAGCAGCTCGCCGGGACAGGGGGACTACGAGCAGTACTTC
>TRBV11-2|.|TRBJ2-5|TRBD2
CASSLPGGGGETQYF
TGTGCCAGCAGCTTACCGGGAGGGGGGGGAGAGACCCAGTACTTC
>TRBV19|.|TRBJ2-1|.
CASSPPSVGRSEQFF
TGTGCCAGTAGTCCTCCTAGCGTCGGGCGGAGTGAGCAGTTCTTC
>TRBV24-1|few|TRBJ2-1|.
CATSDSGSSYNEQFF
TGTGCCACCAGTGATTCCGGGAGCTCCTACAATGAGCAGTTCTTC
>TRBV3-1/TRBV3-2|few|TRBJ2-3|TRBD1
CASSQRTGLGDTQYF
TGTGCCAGCAGCCAGCGGACAGGGCTTGGGGATACGCAGTATTTT
>TRBV7-3|.|TRBJ2-3|.
CASSLSSASQPDTQYF
TGTGCCAGCAGCTTAAGTTCCGCGTCGCAGCCAGATACGCAGTATTTT
>TRBV4-3|.|TRBJ1-6|TRBD1
CASSQDNRGRSPLHF
TGCGCCAGCAGCCAAGACAACAGGGGGAGGTCACCCCTCCACTTT
>TRBV7-2|.|TRBJ2-2|.
CASSRDGRRTGELFF
TGTGCCAGCAGTCGAGATGGCAGACGCACCGGGGAGCTGTTTTTT
>TRBV24-1|.|TRBJ2-2|.
CATSGGGGQTGELFF
TGTGCCACCAGTGGAGGGGGAGGGCAAACCGGGGAGCTGTTTTTT
>TRBV2|once|TRBJ2-3|TRBD2
CASSAGLAGTDTQYF
TGTGCCAGCAGTGCGGGACTAGCTGGCACAGATACGCAGTATTTT
>TRBV6-2/TRBV6-3|.|TRBJ2-2|.
CASSRPFGGELFF
TGTGCCAGCAGCCGACCCTTTGGAGGGGAGCTGTTTTTT
>TRBV5-1|.|TRBJ2-5|.
CASSLATLAQETQYF
TGCGCCAGCAGCTTGGCCACGCTAGCCCAAGAGACCCAGTACTTC
>TRBV3-1/TRBV3-2|.|TRBJ1-3|.
CASSPPESGNTIYF
TGTGCCAGCAGCCCACCGGAATCTGGAAACACCATATATTTT
>TRBV7-2|.|TRBJ1-1|.
CASSYTRKDAFF
TGTGCCAGCAGCTATACTCGGAAGGACGCTTTCTTT
>TRBV28|once|TRBJ1-5|.
CASSYRPPNQPQHF
TGTGCCAGCAGTTATAGACCACCAAATCAGCCCCAGCATTTT
>TRBV6-2/TRBV6-3|.|TRBJ2-7|.
CASSPSLRRNRVNEQYF
TGTGCCAGCAGCCCGAGTCTACGGAGGAACAGGGTTAACGAGCAGTACTTC
>TRBV28|.|TRBJ2-4|TRBD1
CASNPGGLQGNIQYF
TGTGCCAGCAACCCAGGGGGCCTTCAGGGGAACATTCAGTACTTC
>TRBV6-1|few|TRBJ1-1|.
CASSERDLTEAFF
TGTGCCAGCAGTGAACGGGATCTCACTGAAGCTTTCTTT
>TRBV6-5|once|TRBJ1-5|.
CASSLSVQADQPQHF
TGTGCCAGCAGTTTATCGGTGCAGGCTGATCAGCCCCAGCATTTT